The 21 T cell receptor beta chains listed next were all sequenced from one sample in a study of CD8 T cells in ankylosing spondylitis. Study-level results: Typical of ankylosing spondylitis blood, it appeared, was a TCR beta motif of eight highly homologous variants.

TCRdb re-analysed the 5' RACE reads in MiXCR, keeping a single row per CDR3 protein. The data contain under 950,000 distinct CDR3 sequences, over 15% of them singletons. These receptors are not linked to any known antigen. Specimen: blood, either unsorted or a sorted T cell fraction (not recorded which). Receptor source: a male donor with ankylosing spondylitis.

This sequence joins TRBV7-8 and TRBJ2-7; D uncertain. There are 11 residues in the CDR3. Germline V CDR1 and CDR2: SGHVS, FQNEAQ. The germline V and J ends were trimmed by 5 bases and 5 bases, with 7 bases remaining between them. The CDR3 DNA sequence: TGTGCCAGCAGCACTCTGGACGAGCAGTACTTC. Its protein is CASSTLDEQYF.

This chain links TRBV5-1 with TRBJ1-2; D gene uncertain. The V gene lost 4 bases and the J gene lost 6 bases, with 16 bases spanning the gap. The CDR3 has 14 amino acids. Germline values: CDR1 SGHRS, CDR2 YFSETQ. CDR3 sequence: CASSPGRVGHGYTF. CDR3 sequence (DNA): TGCGCCAGCAGCCCCGGACGGGTGGGCCATGGCTACACCTTC. Drawing the rest from reference TRBV5-1 and TRBJ1-2, the complete variable domain is KAGVTQTPRYLIKTRGQQVTLSCSPISGHRSVSWYQQTPGQGLQFLFEYFSETQRNKGNFPGRFSGRQFSNSRSEMNVSTLELGDSALYLCASSPGRVGHGYTFGSGTRLTVV.

This clonotype has at least ten counts. The chain combines TRBV12-3 or TRBV12-4 with TRBJ1-1; 9 bases align to TRBD1. V was pared by 6 bases and J by 4 bases, with 3 bases of the junction left unmatched. The CDR3 sequence is 13 residues long. CDR3 protein: CASRLTGGTEAFF. CDR3 bases: TGTGCCAGCAGGTTGACAGGGGGCACTGAAGCTTTCTTT.

This clonotype was seen a handful of times. The V gene is TRBV6-1, the J gene TRBJ2-7; 16 positions match TRBD2. V lost 8 bases and J lost 7; bases outside the gene matches: 2. The CDR3 loop spans 13 amino acids. CDR1 and CDR2 (germline): MNHNS, SASEGT. CDR3 amino acids: CASRGLAGGEQYF. CDR3 DNA: TGTGCCAGCCGGGGACTAGCGGGAGGGGAGCAGTACTTC.

This clonotype has ten or more counts. This chain connects TRBV30 to TRBJ2-7, with D tentatively TRBD1 (5 bases). The germline V gene has CDR1 GTSNPN and CDR2 SVGIG (reference sequence). The CDR3 spans 13 residues. The V end lost 2 bases, the J end lost 5 bases, and 13 bases lay between the germline ends. The CDR3 loop reads CAWSLTQGHEQYF. The CDR3, as DNA: TGTGCCTGGAGTTTGACCCAGGGCCACGAGCAGTACTTC.

This clonotype was counted between two and nine times. V gene TRBV4-1 combines with J gene TRBJ1-5, with D possibly matching TRBD1 (6 bases). The CDR3 covers 15 residues. Germline assignment: CDR1 MGHRA and CDR2 YSYEKL. The V gene lost 1 base and the J gene lost 7 bases, with 14 bases spanning the gap. This CDR3 is CASSQVTGLWQPQHF. For the CDR3, the DNA is TGCGCCAGCAGCCAAGTAACAGGGTTGTGGCAGCCCCAGCATTTT.

This clonotype was picked up a small number of times. The chain employs TRBV28 and TRBJ1-5, with TRBD1 identical over 10 bases. The CDR3 is made up of 15 amino acids. Unmatched junction bases numbered 4, after V lost 2 bases and J lost 6 bases. Looked up from germline, CDR1 is MDHEN and CDR2 is SYDVKM. The CDR3 loop reads CASSLRTGGGQPQHF. The CDR3 DNA is TGTGCCAGCAGTTTAAGGACAGGGGGTGGTCAGCCCCAGCATTTT.

The gene calls are TRBV12-3 or TRBV12-4 and TRBJ2-2, with D uncertain. There are 12 residues in the CDR3. The ends were cut back, 5 bases at V and 7 bases at J, with 8 bases in the middle. The CDR3 sequence: CASSPTGGELFF. CDR3 bases: TGTGCCAGCAGTCCCACCGGCGGGGAGCTGTTTTTT.

At least ten counts were recorded for this clonotype. The chain combines TRBV20-1 with TRBJ2-7; possible D gene TRBD2, 5 bases. Germline loops: CDR1 DFQATT, CDR2 SNEGSKA (reference sequence). V lost 3 bases to trimming and J lost 2 bases, with 14 bases between them. This CDR3 comprises 14 residues. CDR3 nucleotides: TGCAGTGCTAGGAATAGCGTCCCCCCCTACGAGCAGTACTTC. Translation: CSARNSVPPYEQYF.

This clonotype has just a few counts. This chain links TRBV28 with TRBJ1-2; TRBD1 matches at 8 bases. From germline, CDR1 is MDHEN and CDR2 SYDVKM. The CDR3 runs to 14 residues. Trimming at V came to 5 bases and at J to 2 bases, leaving 4 bases not matched to a gene. For the CDR3, the DNA is TGTGCCAGCAGTGTCACAGGGGGGAACTATGGCTACACCTTC. Amino acid sequence: CASSVTGGNYGYTF.

This chain connects TRBV7-9 to TRBJ2-5; D not resolved. Deletions cut 3 bases from V and 1 base from J, with 9 bases between. Per germline, CDR1 SEHNR and CDR2 FQNEAQ (reference sequence). This CDR3 is built from 14 residues. Written as DNA, the CDR3 is TGTGCCAGCAGCTTCCAGCAACCCCAAGAGACCCAGTACTTC. Its translation: CASSFQQPQETQYF.

The chain links TRBV2 to TRBJ2-3; D possibly corresponds to TRBD2 (6 bases). Trimming took 3 bases from V and 3 from J, leaving 13 bases between them. Germline CDR1 SNHLY, CDR2 FYNNEI. The CDR3 is 15 residues long. CDR3 region: CASSDPPGGTDTQYF. The CDR3 DNA follows: TGTGCCAGCAGTGATCCCCCCGGGGGTACAGATACGCAGTATTTT. Filled out from reference TRBV2 and TRBJ2-3, the complete variable domain reads EPEVTQTPSHQVTQMGQEVILRCVPISNHLYFYWYRQILGQKVEFLVSFYNNEISEKSEIFDDQFSVERPDGSNFTLKIRSTKLEDSAMYFCASSDPPGGTDTQYFGPGTRLTVL.

The V gene is TRBV5-1, the J gene TRBJ2-1; D possibly corresponds to TRBD2 (6 bases). The V and J ends lost 4 bases and 2 bases respectively, with 13 bases between them. The CDR3 runs 15 residues. Germline loops: CDR1 SGHRS, CDR2 YFSETQ. The CDR3 DNA sequence: TGCGCCAGCAGCCACAGGACTATAACCTACAATGAGCAGTTCTTC. Translated, it gives CASSHRTITYNEQFF.

This sequence joins TRBV7-9 and TRBJ1-4; no firm D call. The CDR3 has 12 residues. The germline V and J ends were trimmed by 0 bases and 10 bases, with 6 bases remaining between them. CDR1 is SEHNR, CDR2 FQNEAQ, per germline (reference sequence). The CDR3 region is CASSLAQAKLFF. The CDR3 DNA reads as TGTGCCAGCAGCTTAGCGCAGGCAAAACTGTTTTTT.

The V gene is TRBV5-1, the J gene TRBJ2-7, with D perhaps matching TRBD1 (5 bases). The CDR3 consists of 13 residues. V lost 1 base and J lost 5, with 10 bases in between. From germline, CDR1 is SGHRS and CDR2 YFSETQ. This CDR3 is CASSLSRVDEQYF. The CDR3 coding sequence is TGCGCCAGCAGCTTGAGCAGGGTCGACGAGCAGTACTTC.

The chain links TRBV28 to TRBJ2-7; D perhaps matches TRBD2 (5 bases). CDR1 and CDR2 from the germline V gene are MDHEN and SYDVKM. This CDR3 region has 12 residues. The germline V and J ends were trimmed by 5 bases and 5 bases, with 10 bases remaining between them. The CDR3 loop is CASSPPRDEQYF. CDR3 nucleotides: TGTGCCAGCAGTCCCCCGAGGGACGAGCAGTACTTC.

The sample holds a few counts of this clonotype. The chain links TRBV29-1 to TRBJ2-1, with TRBD2 matching 13 bases. Germline CDR1 reads SQVTM; CDR2 reads ANQGSEA. J lost 6 bases, V lost 6 bases, and 5 bases had no gene match. The CDR3 extends over 14 amino acids. As DNA, the CDR3 is TGCAGCGTGGGGGGACTAGCGGGGACCAATGAGCAGTTCTTC. Encoded protein: CSVGGLAGTNEQFF.

A few counts support this clonotype. V is TRBV28 and J is TRBJ2-7; TRBD2 might be the D (7 bases). V lost 6 bases, J lost 3 bases, and 15 bases lay in between. This CDR3 contains 14 residues. CDR1 is MDHEN and CDR2 is SYDVKM in the germline V gene. CDR3 protein: CASRGGGEGYEQYF. CDR3 nucleotide sequence: TGTGCCAGCAGAGGGGGGGGTGAGGGCTACGAGCAGTACTTC.

The genes are TRBV20-1 and TRBJ1-3; possible D gene TRBD1, 5 bases. The CDR3 covers 14 residues. From germline, CDR1 is DFQATT and CDR2 SNEGSKA (reference sequence). Trimming shortened V by 5 bases and J by 4 bases, and 15 bases separated the two germline ends. The CDR3, as DNA: TGCAGTGCTGGGGACCCCAGGCGGGGAAACACCATATATTTT. It encodes CSAGDPRRGNTIYF.

V usage is TRBV6-2 or TRBV6-3 and J usage is TRBJ2-1; 11 nucleotides line up with TRBD1. V trimming: 4 bases; J trimming: 7 bases; junction bases outside the gene matches: 6. The CDR3 is made up of 15 amino acids. Per germline, CDR1 MNHEY and CDR2 SVGEGT. The CDR3 reads CASSSGQGAANEQFF. CDR3 DNA sequence: TGTGCCAGCAGTTCAGGACAGGGGGCTGCAAATGAGCAGTTCTTC.

This clonotype was seen a handful of times. This chain uses TRBV6-1 with TRBJ1-1, with 9 bases matching TRBD1. In germline, CDR1 is MNHNS, CDR2 SASEGT. The length of the CDR3 is 15 residues. Trimming removed 6 bases from V and 4 bases from J; junction bases left unmatched: 9. The DNA for the CDR3 is TGTGCCAGCAGCCACTGGACAGGGGTGAGCACTGAAGCTTTCTTT. Translating gives CASSHWTGVSTEAFF.